The text below deals with one T cell receptor (beta chain). The sample holds one count of this clone. Its antigen remains undetermined. No much larger clone is present one base from it, and per-base qualities are unavailable. Reading from cysteine to phenylalanine, the CDR3 counts 13 amino acids. The read is trimmed to its CDR3 DNA, 39 bases read in frame from base 1. Germline trimming: 4 bases from V, 8 bases from J; junction bases outside gene matches: 6. CDR1 and CDR2 are drawn from the germline V gene: SGHRS, YFSETQ. This sample stems from a study of blood T cell repertoires in COVID-19 (dated by TCRdb to 2020 to 2021). Notes on the research overall: Samples from collaborators originated in the United States, Italy and Spain and spanned both the acute and convalescent phases of COVID-19. The prospective study material was composed of cDNA or gDNA derived from T cells, B-cell-depleted T cells, or PBMCs. The dataset comprised deeply sampled blood TCRbeta repertoires from subjects exposed to, actively infected with, or recovered from COVID-19. A freely available public database, intended as a resource for researchers studying the immune response to SARS-CoV-2, is where the repertoires were released. The samples were drawn from the first 160 participants of the ongoing ImmuneRACE study and from 1,254 subjects provided by 6 global collaborators. The sample metadata nearly always contained a de-identified subject ID, COVID-19 status, age in years and sex. HLA class I and class II types, where available, came from metadata supplied by the sample provider rather than from assay-based typing. Summary of the overall study and its limitations: The amount of clinical and demographic metadata varied by source and participant and was provided uncurated.

One collaborating source in Seattle enrolled patients during active infection and followed them longitudinally through the course of disease. Collaborating institutions collected whole blood in K2EDTA tubes following their own protocols. For TCRbeta analysis, collaborators shipped samples as frozen whole blood, isolated PBMCs, or DNA extracted from either of those sample types. TCRbeta CDR3 regions were amplified from genomic DNA using the immunoSEQ Assay, a bias-controlled multiplex PCR. In the authors' own workflow: The number of nucleated cells in each sample was estimated by amplification of reference gene primers within the assay. Sequence reads were collapsed and filtered to measure the absolute abundance of every unique TCRbeta CDR3 rearrangement. For each sample, productive Simpson clonality was calculated as the square root of Simpson's diversity index over productive rearrangements. TCRdb mirrors the immuneACCESS table, restricted to in-frame sequences. Some clones are absent from its copies; in checked studies, under half trace to an unresolved V gene, and the reason for the others is unknown. The V and J calls and clone size were taken over from that table, and D and trimming were inferred from the DNA. The sample includes more than 300,000 clones, with around 88% observed a single time. The top ten clonotypes cover approximately 1.6% of the sample.

Rearrangement joined TRBV5-1 to TRBJ1-2, with 9 bases aligning to TRBD1. Material: peripheral blood. The TCR comes from a woman younger than 45 with COVID-19, enrolled during active disease. The CDR3 sequence is CASSGGTGKGYTF. Here is the DNA: TGCGCCAGCAGCGGCGGGACAGGGAAAGGCTACACCTTC.